This T cell receptor (beta chain) was found in a study of blood T cells in healthy people across ages. Total RNA extraction produced at least 5 micrograms (per sample) for the study. The CDR3 spans 13 residues. V lost 5 bases to trimming and J lost 11 bases, with 18 bases between them. With a J-beta primer mix and a sample-barcoded 5' primer, a second PCR ran about 7 to 11 cycles. One entry per CDR3 protein results from TCRdb running MiXCR on the 5' RACE reads. The sample records 700,000 or so distinct CDR3 sequences, about 20% being singletons. This clonotype appeared a few times. The TCR comes from a man between 65 and 85 years old in good health. The chain is built from TRBV12-3 or TRBV12-4 and TRBJ2-5, with D perhaps assigned TRBD1 or TRBD2 (5 bases each). Specimen: blood. This chain's CDR3 is CASSPRGHLGQYF. CDR3 nucleotide sequence: TGTGCCAGCAGTCCTCGGGGCCACCTGGGGCAGTACTTC.